Detailed here is one T cell receptor (beta chain). The data are from a study of blood T cell repertoires in COVID-19. Study information: From the United States, Italy and Spain came samples of acute and convalescent COVID-19. In each case, the material was cDNA or gDNA derived from T cells, B-cell-depleted T cells, or PBMCs.

Study processing details: Scientists estimated how many nucleated cells there were by amplifying reference gene primers. Clones were sequenced by immunoSEQ multiplex PCR, and TCRdb holds only the in-frame ones, with some missing. For V, J and clone size, that table is used; D and trimming come from the DNA. The table shows 55,000 to 65,000 clones, with 70% to 85% occurring only once. Germline assignment: CDR1 GTSNPN and CDR2 SVGIG (reference sequence). This CDR3 has 16 residues. Trimming took 1 base from V and 8 from J, leaving 18 bases between them. The sequenced sample consisted of peripheral blood. This receptor was taken from a woman in her sixties with acute or convalescent COVID-19. V usage is TRBV30 and J usage is TRBJ1-6; D is possibly TRBD1 (6 bases). This CDR3 reads CAWSALQGFGDSPLHF. The CDR3 nucleotides are TGTGCCTGGAGTGCTCTACAGGGATTTGGTGATTCACCCCTCCACTTT.